This TCR beta chain was sequenced in a study of radiotherapy plus CTLA-4 blockade in lung cancer. In the case of this clone: Its specificity is not known.

Sequencing used immunoSEQ multiplex PCR; TCRdb keeps in-frame clones, though not all of them. The sample lists about 85,000 clones, approximately 83% seen once, with approximately 2% in the top ten. Overall study findings and caveats: Peripheral blood showed expansion of tumor-derived TCR clones after radiotherapy and ipilimumab.

CDR1 is SEHNR, CDR2 FQNEAQ, per germline (reference sequence). The CDR3 spans 11 residues. The V end was cut by 7 bases, the J end by 3 bases, with 5 bases between. The clonotype comes from a human donor with non-small cell lung cancer who had a partial response to radiotherapy plus ipilimumab. The V call is TRBV7-9, the J call TRBJ2-3; unclear D gene. This specimen consisted of peripheral blood, obtained from a patient treated with radiotherapy plus ipilimumab. In DNA, the CDR3 is TGTGCCAGCACATTTACAGATACGCAGTATTTT. It yields the protein CASTFTDTQYF.